The 28 T cell receptor beta chains below all came from one sample that was sequenced in a study of cytomegalovirus exposure and HLA in healthy donors. A multiplex PCR was run with 60 Vbeta primers and 13 Jbeta primers. The protocol was immunoSEQ multiplex PCR, while the TCRdb copy is restricted to in-frame clones and leaves out a portion. The top ten hold roughly 1.7% of the sample, which has more than 110,000 clones, 65% to 80% seen once. Sequencing used PBMCs. The receptors here all came from a woman in her twenties or thirties in good health and CMV-seronegative.

The chain combines TRBV6-5 with TRBJ2-3, with 9 positions matching TRBD2. Germline-derived CDR1 and CDR2 are MNHEY and SVGAGI. V lost 2 bases to trimming and J lost 4 bases; unmatched junction nucleotides: 4. The CDR3 has 15 residues. This CDR3 is CASSYEAGGSDTQYF. For the CDR3, the DNA is TGTGCCAGCAGTTACGAGGCGGGGGGGTCAGATACGCAGTATTTT.

A remark on this clone: The junction shows a germline mismatch at one end, possibly a read error. The chain employs TRBV28 and TRBJ1-2; TRBD1 agrees at 12 bases. CDR1 is MDHEN, CDR2 SYDVKM, per germline. CDR3 length: 12 amino acids. The CDR3 spells CASRGDRGPGAF. The CDR3 bases are TGTGCCAGTAGGGGGGACAGGGGGCCCGGCGCCTTC.

This clone was picked up one time. The chain has TRBV5-8 and TRBJ2-2, with TRBD1 matching 8 bases. CDR1 is SGHTS and CDR2 is YDEGEE in the germline V gene. V gave up 4 bases and J gave up 5 bases; unmatched junction bases: 7. The CDR3 sequence is 15 residues long. Written as DNA, the CDR3 is TGTGCCAGCAGCGGTCGGACAGGGCGGACCGGGGAGCTGTTTTTT. Residues: CASSGRTGRTGELFF.

This sequence joins TRBV6-6 and TRBJ1-3; 8 bases map to TRBD1. V was clipped by 6 bases and J by 0 bases; unmatched bases: 4. Germline V CDR1 and CDR2: MNHNY, SVGAGI (reference sequence). The CDR3 length is 15 residues. The CDR3 reads CASRGQVLSGNTIYF. CDR3 nucleotides: TGTGCCAGCAGGGGACAGGTCCTCTCTGGAAACACCATATATTTT.

This chain joins TRBV11-2 and TRBJ1-1; 10 nucleotides line up with TRBD1. The J segment lost 4 bases and the V segment lost 3 bases, leaving 11 bases of the junction unmatched. Germline V gene data show CDR1 as SGHAT and CDR2 as FQNNGV. This CDR3 is 17 amino acids long. In DNA, the CDR3 is TGTGCCAGCAGCTTCTTCTCCGGGACAGGGGTGGGCACTGAAGCTTTCTTT. Translating gives CASSFFSGTGVGTEAFF.

This clone was observed a few times. CDR3 in DNA: TGCGCCAGCGCAAAAGCGGGGGTCACCGGGGAGCTGTTTTTT. Protein sequence: CASAKAGVTGELFF. J is TRBJ2-2 and V is TRBV10-2, with TRBD2 identical over 8 bases. V gave up 8 bases and J gave up 4 bases; unmatched junction bases: 6. The CDR3 is 14 residues long. In germline, CDR1 is WSHSY, CDR2 SAAADI.

V gene TRBV28 combines with J gene TRBJ2-5; 7 nucleotides match TRBD1. The better agreement between TRBJ2-7 and the DNA end casts doubt on the J call. Germline loops: CDR1 MDHEN, CDR2 SYDVKM. The CDR3 has 14 amino acids. The CDR3 DNA reads as TGTGCCAGCAGCCGGATGAGACAGGGAAACGAGCAGTACTTC. It codes for CASSRMRQGNEQYF.

This clone has a handful of counts. This chain links TRBV5-1 with TRBJ2-7; D uncertain. The ends were cut back, 1 base at V and 3 bases at J, with 11 bases in the middle. CDR1 is SGHRS and CDR2 is YFSETQ in the germline V gene. This CDR3 is 14 amino acids long. CDR3 sequence (DNA): TGCGCCAGCAGCTTGAGTAACAGAAACTACGAGCAGTACTTC. Amino acid sequence: CASSLSNRNYEQYF.

The V and J genes are TRBV4-1 and TRBJ2-3, with 7 bases identical to TRBD2. The CDR3 totals 17 residues. V shed 2 bases, J shed 8 bases, and the junction held 16 bases outside the gene matches. Germline V gene sequence: CDR1 MGHRA, CDR2 YSYEKL. The chain's CDR3 is CASSQWRGSIEFATQYF. The CDR3 nucleotides read TGCGCCAGCAGCCAATGGCGGGGGTCCATTGAATTTGCTACGCAGTATTTT.

The table lists this clone with a few counts. V gene TRBV14 combines with J gene TRBJ2-7; 10 bases are a match to TRBD1. The CDR3 spans 14 residues. CDR1 is SGHDN, CDR2 FVKESK, per germline. V shed 3 bases, J shed 3 bases, and the junction held 2 bases outside the gene matches. CDR3 residues: CASSHRTGGYEQYF. For the CDR3, the DNA is TGTGCCAGCAGCCACCGGACAGGGGGCTACGAGCAGTACTTC.

This chain joins TRBV5-1 and TRBJ1-6; 10 nucleotides agree with TRBD1. The CDR3 extends over 15 amino acids. V lost 0 bases, J lost 7 bases, and 1 base stayed unmatched. Germline assignment: CDR1 SGHRS and CDR2 YFSETQ. This chain's CDR3 is CASSLGTGGNSPLHF. DNA of the CDR3: TGCGCCAGCAGCTTGGGGACAGGGGGGAATTCACCCCTCCACTTT.

This clone was picked up a small number of times. This rearrangement joins TRBV11-2 to TRBJ2-1; D is perhaps TRBD2 (6 bases). Trimming cost V 4 bases and J 1 base, with 14 bases left between them. Germline CDR1 reads SGHAT; CDR2 reads FQNNGV. The CDR3 loop spans 16 amino acids. The CDR3: CASSSGLAGSYNEQFF. CDR3 sequence (DNA): TGTGCCAGCAGCTCGGGACTGGCTGGGTCCTACAATGAGCAGTTCTTC.

The chain links TRBV4-1 to TRBJ1-4; 10 nucleotides match TRBD1. This CDR3 is built from 18 residues. From germline, CDR1 is MGHRA and CDR2 YSYEKL. V lost 3 bases, J lost 4 bases, and 11 bases stayed unmatched. CDR3 in amino acids: CASSQTGGIKANNEKLFF. CDR3 nucleotides: TGCGCCAGCAGCCAGACAGGGGGCATCAAGGCTAATAATGAAAAACTGTTTTTT.

The gene calls are TRBV7-9 and TRBJ2-3; no clear D gene. Between the trimmed V and J ends, which lost 1 base and 1 base, there was a span of 3 bases. CDR3 length: 13 amino acids. Germline V gives CDR1 SEHNR, CDR2 FQNEAQ (reference sequence). In nucleotides, the CDR3 is TGTGCCAGCAGCTTAGGAGGCACAGATACGCAGTATTTT. Protein sequence: CASSLGGTDTQYF.

This clone was detected a few times. The gene calls are TRBV10-3 and TRBJ2-7; TRBD2 is a possible D gene (6 bases). V shed 4 bases and J shed 0 bases, with 16 bases lying between them. Per the germline V gene, CDR1 is ENHRY and CDR2 is SYGVKD. The length of the CDR3 is 16 residues. The DNA of the CDR3 is TGTGCCATCAGTGGAGGGAGACTAGAGCACTCCTACGAGCAGTACTTC. Its protein is CAISGGRLEHSYEQYF.

The chain links TRBV5-6 to TRBJ1-5; no clear D gene. V was shortened by 0 bases and J by 6 bases, with 7 bases between the two germline ends. The CDR3 consists of 13 residues. Germline assignment: CDR1 SGHDT and CDR2 YYEEEE. The DNA for the CDR3 is TGTGCCAGCAGCTTGGAATCGGGTCAGCCCCAGCATTTT. Protein sequence: CASSLESGQPQHF.

The chain carries TRBV9 and TRBJ2-5; 7 bases are shared with TRBD2. This CDR3 spans 14 amino acids. CDR1 and CDR2 (germline): SGDLS, YYNGEE. V was clipped by 4 bases and J by 3 bases; unmatched bases: 6. CDR3 loop: CASSFSAGKETQYF. The CDR3 region has the DNA TGTGCCAGCAGCTTCTCAGCGGGGAAAGAGACCCAGTACTTC.

The CDR3 reads CAGDQGGNTEAFF. CDR3 in DNA: TGTGCCGGTGATCAGGGGGGGAACACTGAAGCTTTCTTT. The rearrangement joins TRBV30 to TRBJ1-1; 7 bases are shared with TRBD1. The CDR3 runs 13 residues. CDR1 and CDR2 (germline): GTSNPN, SVGIG (reference sequence). V was clipped by 8 bases and J by 1 base; unmatched bases: 7.

V and J are TRBV6-1 and TRBJ1-6; possibly TRBD1 for D (5 bases). CDR3 length equals 15 residues. Trimming took off 0 bases at V and 13 bases at J, with 16 bases between the two ends. Germline lookup yields CDR1 MNHNS and CDR2 SASEGT. CDR3 loop: CASSEAQDTPDPLHF. The CDR3, as DNA: TGTGCCAGCAGTGAAGCGCAGGACACGCCGGATCCCCTCCACTTT.

The chain uses TRBV28 and TRBJ2-6, with D possibly TRBD1 on 6 matching bases. This CDR3 has 15 residues. V was trimmed by 6 bases and J by 4 bases, leaving 13 bases between them. CDR1 MDHEN and CDR2 SYDVKM come from the germline V gene. The DNA for the CDR3 is TGTGCCAGCAGCCCACAGGGATCCGGGGCCAACGTCCTGACTTTC. Translating gives CASSPQGSGANVLTF.

The DNA for the CDR3 is TGTGCCAGCAGGGATACTACGACAGATACGCAGTATTTT. This codes for CASRDTTTDTQYF. The V call is TRBV28, the J call TRBJ2-3; D is undetermined. The ends were cut back, 6 bases at V and 3 bases at J, with 10 bases in the middle. The CDR3 runs to 13 residues. Germline values: CDR1 MDHEN, CDR2 SYDVKM.

This CDR3 reads CASTLDRHWISTDTQYF. The CDR3 bases are TGTGCCAGCACCCTAGACCGGCACTGGATTAGCACAGATACGCAGTATTTT. The V call is TRBV2, the J call TRBJ2-3, with no clear D. The CDR3 is 17 residues long. Between the trimmed V and J ends, which lost 7 bases and 0 bases, there was a span of 20 bases. The germline V gene has CDR1 SNHLY and CDR2 FYNNEI.

The rearrangement links TRBV7-2 to TRBJ1-4; D might be TRBD1 (5 bases). Germline CDR1 reads SGHTA; CDR2 reads FQGNSA. Trimming took off 1 base at V and 8 bases at J, with 11 bases between the two ends. CDR3 length equals 14 residues. The CDR3 nucleotides read TGTGCCAGCAGCTTAGGCAGGGTTGGGGAAAAACTGTTTTTT. As protein: CASSLGRVGEKLFF.

The rearrangement uses TRBV7-8 and TRBJ1-3; D gene uncertain. CDR1 and CDR2 (germline): SGHVS, FQNEAQ. The CDR3 has 15 residues. V shed 3 bases and J shed 1 base, with 10 bases lying between them. Here the CDR3 DNA reads TGTGCCAGCAGCTTCGGGGAATCTTCTGGAAACACCATATATTTT. Residues: CASSFGESSGNTIYF.

The chain combines TRBV29-1 with TRBJ1-1; D unclear. Germline CDR1 SQVTM, CDR2 ANQGSEA. V lost 4 bases to trimming and J lost 1 base, with 4 bases between them. CDR3 length: 11 amino acids. The CDR3 spells CSVGRNTEAFF. The CDR3 nucleotides read TGCAGCGTTGGGAGGAACACTGAAGCTTTCTTT.

The chain has TRBV28 and TRBJ1-5, with 7 bases identical to TRBD1. V lost 5 bases, J lost 5 bases, and 6 bases stayed unmatched. The CDR3 runs to 14 residues. CDR1 and CDR2 from the germline V gene are MDHEN and SYDVKM. This CDR3 reads CASSPGQRDQPQHF. CDR3 DNA sequence: TGTGCCAGCAGTCCGGGACAGAGGGATCAGCCCCAGCATTTT.

This clone has a handful of counts. A read error may produce the germline difference seen at one junction end. This rearrangement joins TRBV6-1 to TRBJ2-1; no clear D. Looked up from germline, CDR1 is MNHNS and CDR2 is SASEGT. This CDR3 spans 13 amino acids. The CDR3 DNA reads as TGTGCCAGCACCGGTGACTCCCACAATGAGCAGTTCTTC. It specifies CASTGDSHNEQFF.

This chain joins TRBV6-6 and TRBJ2-7; 7 nucleotides align to TRBD1. The germline V gene has CDR1 MNHNY and CDR2 SVGAGI (reference sequence). After removal of 5 bases from V and 6 bases from J, the junction contained 13 bases not matched to a gene. This CDR3 is built from 15 residues. CDR3 in DNA: TGTGCCAGCAGTCCCGCTACAGGGGCTCCTGCCGAGCAGTACTTC. It specifies CASSPATGAPAEQYF.